Following are 11 T cell receptor beta chains from one sample sequenced in a study of T cell repertoires in cytomegalovirus infection. Each CDR3 protein is one row after TCRdb ran MiXCR on the reads. Counted here are roughly 190,000 distinct CDR3 sequences, about a tenth occurring once; the ten biggest clones make up roughly 5%. The material sequenced was PBMCs. These receptors all stem from a human donor in good health (CMV status not recorded). Some clones in this sample may be carry-over from other donors' samples.

This clonotype has at least ten counts. This chain joins TRBV6-6 and TRBJ1-1, with 9 bases fitting TRBD1. This CDR3 comprises 14 residues. The junction had 3 bases not matched to a gene; V was cut back by 4 bases and J by 3 bases. Germline V gives CDR1 MNHNY, CDR2 SVGAGI (reference sequence). The CDR3 DNA reads as TGTGCCAGCAGTTCACAGGGGGCAGACACTGAAGCTTTCTTT. Translated, it gives CASSSQGADTEAFF.

The genes are TRBV28 and TRBJ2-7; tentative D call: TRBD2 (6 bases). Trimming pared 6 bases from V and 7 bases from J, leaving 16 bases between. Germline CDR1 and CDR2: MDHEN and SYDVKM. The CDR3 spans 13 residues. The CDR3 nucleotides are TGTGCCAGCAGAAATGGAGGGGCAGGAGAGCAGTACTTC. Translating gives CASRNGGAGEQYF.

This clonotype was seen only a few times. The chain has TRBV12-3 or TRBV12-4 and TRBJ2-1; a weak D match, TRBD1 (5 bases). The CDR3 has 12 amino acids. V was pared by 5 bases and J by 7 bases, with 9 bases between. CDR3: CASSGSGNEQFF. CDR3 DNA sequence: TGTGCCAGCAGTGGGTCAGGGAATGAGCAGTTCTTC.

This clonotype was found a few times. The genes are TRBV6-2 or TRBV6-3 and TRBJ2-7, with no clear D. Germline CDR1 and CDR2: MNHEY and SVGEGT. The CDR3 is 12 amino acids. V lost 0 bases and J lost 7, with 7 bases in between. The CDR3 is CASSYSWEEQYF. CDR3 nucleotides: TGTGCCAGCAGTTACTCGTGGGAAGAGCAGTACTTC.

This rearrangement joins TRBV7-2 to TRBJ1-1, with D hard to call. The CDR3 loop spans 12 amino acids. Germline CDR1 and CDR2: SGHTA and FQGNSA. The V end was cut by 3 bases, the J end by 8 bases, with 10 bases between. CDR3 region: CASSFRGKEAFF. Here the CDR3 DNA reads TGTGCCAGCAGCTTCCGGGGTAAAGAAGCTTTCTTT. The variable domain in full, completed from reference TRBV7-2 and TRBJ1-1, reads GAGVSQSPSNKVTEKGKDVELRCDPISGHTALYWYRQSLGQGLEFLIYFQGNSAPDKSGLPSDRFSAERTGGSVSTLTIQRTQQEDSAVYLCASSFRGKEAFFGQGTRLTVV.

A few counts support this clonotype. The chain joins TRBV7-2 to TRBJ1-1; D perhaps matches TRBD1 (6 bases). V lost 6 bases and J 6 bases, leaving 17 bases between the germline ends. This CDR3 has 14 amino acids. Germline values: CDR1 SGHTA, CDR2 FQGNSA. The CDR3 bases are TGTGCCAGCAGTTCAGGGGTGGCGACCGCTGAAGCTTTCTTT. Residues: CASSSGVATAEAFF.

The chain combines TRBV6-2 or TRBV6-3 with TRBJ1-6; no clear D. Germline V gene data show CDR1 as MNHEY and CDR2 as SVGEGT. CDR3 size: 15 residues. The germline V and J ends were trimmed by 7 bases and 7 bases, with 17 bases remaining between them. CDR3 sequence: CASTYLPDLNSPLHF. Written as DNA, the CDR3 is TGTGCCAGCACCTATTTACCGGATCTGAATTCACCCCTCCACTTT.

This clonotype has a count of ten or more. This chain uses TRBV24-1 with TRBJ1-5; tentative D call: TRBD1 (6 bases). There are 15 residues in the CDR3. CDR1 and CDR2 from the germline V gene are KGHDR and SFDVKD. Between the trimmed V and J ends, which lost 8 bases and 5 bases, there was a span of 18 bases. The CDR3 is CATTLWQGRDQPQHF. CDR3 DNA sequence: TGTGCCACCACCCTTTGGCAGGGGAGAGATCAGCCCCAGCATTTT.

This clonotype was picked up many times. The rearrangement links TRBV28 to TRBJ2-7, with D possibly TRBD2 on 6 matching bases. The CDR3 runs 14 residues. Trimming stripped 1 base from V and 4 bases from J, with 11 bases between. The germline V gene has CDR1 MDHEN and CDR2 SYDVKM. CDR3 region: CASSLLGTQYEQYF. In DNA form, the CDR3 reads TGTGCCAGCAGTTTATTGGGGACTCAATACGAGCAGTACTTC.

This clonotype was detected ten times or more. V gene TRBV6-2 or TRBV6-3 combines with J gene TRBJ1-1, with TRBD1 matching 9 bases. The CDR3 consists of 12 residues. Germline assignment: CDR1 MNHEY and CDR2 SVGEGT. V lost 5 bases and J lost 6; bases outside the gene matches: 1. The CDR3 nucleotides read TGTGCCAGCAGTCGGACAGGGGCTGAAGCTTTCTTT. It specifies CASSRTGAEAFF.

The chain employs TRBV28 and TRBJ1-3; no firm D call. Germline V lookup: CDR1 MDHEN, CDR2 SYDVKM. V was trimmed by 2 bases and J by 2 bases, leaving 10 bases between them. There are 15 residues in the CDR3. The CDR3 protein is CASSLGENTGNTIYF. CDR3 DNA sequence: TGTGCCAGCAGTTTAGGGGAAAACACTGGAAACACCATATATTTT.